These T cell receptor beta chains were read from a single sample in a study of cytomegalovirus exposure and HLA in healthy donors. The repertoire was sequenced with immunoSEQ multiplex PCR; TCRdb's copy has only in-frame clones and lacks some. The sample contains around 180,000 clones, 84% of which appear only once. The sample consisted of PBMCs. The receptor set was obtained from a boy aged 10-17 years in good health and CMV-seronegative. Each CDR3 is given with its conserved first and last residue. Each record gives: V gene, J gene, D gene, clone size, CDR3 protein, CDR3 DNA. The D gene is left open where the match is weak. Some rows mark clone size as missing; the rest say once, few, many or name a class of expanded clone.

>TRBV30|TRBJ1-2|-|-
CAWSAGHITAAAQGYTF
TGTGCCTGGAGTGCGGGACACATAACGGCCGCCGCCCAGGGCTACACCTTC
>TRBV2|TRBJ2-2|-|-
CASSDREIGELFF
TGTGCCAGCAGTGACAGGGAAATCGGGGAGCTGTTTTTT
>TRBV5-8|TRBJ2-2|TRBD1|-
CASSLDRGSTTGELFF
TGTGCCAGCAGCTTGGACAGGGGAAGTACCACCGGGGAGCTGTTTTTT
>TRBV5-1|TRBJ2-7|-|-
CASSPGSSYEQYF
TGCGCCAGCAGCCCCGGGAGCTCCTACGAGCAGTACTTC
>TRBV12-2|TRBJ1-3|-|-
CASRFLIDRVRNTIYF
TGTGCAAGTCGCTTCCTGATTGACAGGGTAAGGAACACCATATATTTT
>TRBV7-9|TRBJ2-7|-|-
CASSSRTETYEQYF
TGTGCCAGCAGCTCCCGGACAGAGACCTACGAGCAGTACTTC
>TRBV7-2|TRBJ1-2|TRBD1|once
CASSLGQGALGYTF
TGTGCCAGCAGCTTAGGTCAGGGGGCACTAGGCTACACCTTC
>TRBV7-6|TRBJ2-7|-|-
CASSHQEGAFYYEQYF
TGTGCCAGCAGTCACCAGGAAGGTGCGTTCTACTACGAGCAGTACTTC
>TRBV6-5|TRBJ1-2|TRBD1|-
CASSSRDRGMHGYTF
TGTGCCAGCAGTTCCAGGGACAGGGGAATGCATGGCTACACCTTC
>TRBV7-9|TRBJ2-3|TRBD2|few
CASSLGFPGLEADTQYF
TGTGCCAGCAGCTTAGGGTTCCCGGGACTAGAAGCAGATACGCAGTATTTT
>TRBV18|TRBJ1-1|TRBD1|-
CASSPLGQGLEAFF
TGTGCCAGCTCACCACTGGGACAGGGACTTGAAGCTTTCTTT
>TRBV2|TRBJ1-4|-|-
CASRKDTGRGEKLFF
TGTGCCAGCAGAAAAGACACTGGGAGAGGTGAAAAACTGTTTTTT
>TRBV7-2|TRBJ1-6|-|-
CASSLTLPQSSPLHF
TGTGCCAGCAGCTTAACTCTCCCCCAAAGTTCACCCCTCCACTTT
>TRBV30|TRBJ1-1|-|-
CAWMKPQGIYTEAFF
TGTGCCTGGATGAAACCCCAGGGGATTTACACTGAAGCTTTCTTT
>TRBV15|TRBJ2-3|-|-
CATSRAKDTQYF
TGTGCCACCAGCAGAGCAAAAGATACGCAGTATTTT
>TRBV9|TRBJ2-2|-|-
CASSVGTATNTGELFF
TGTGCCAGCAGCGTGGGCACAGCCACGAACACCGGGGAGCTGTTTTTT